This TCR beta chain was retrieved from a study of blood T cells in healthy people across ages (dated by TCRdb to between 2015 and 2016). A note on the overall study: In model experiments, template switching captured roughly one uniquely barcoded TCR beta cDNA molecule for every two T cells. Using deep sequencing normalized with unique cDNA molecular identifiers, the study measured how TCR beta repertoire diversity changes with age. Donors were grouped into four age groups: young (average 16 years), middle-aged (around 39), aged (about 60) and long-lived (about 89). Donors of different ages were randomly distributed across sequencing lanes to avoid experimental bias. For two donors (one aged 18 to 30 and one aged 80 or older), the study analyzed two additional independent replicas of 1 million unique cDNA reads from the same blood draw. The research as a whole found: As age increased, observed TCR beta diversity per million T cells dropped in a roughly linear way, and a significant reduction was already evident by age about 40. A strong correlation was found between observed TCR beta diversity and the percentage of naive T cells measured by flow cytometry. Conclusive comparison of naive and antigen-experienced compartments was prevented by the profiling of bulk unsorted PBMCs. Compared with the aged group, the long-lived group had more naive CD4+ T cells, fewer expanded clones and increased TCR diversity, suggesting age selection. Estimates of total diversity based on one million sequenced T cells were regarded as lower bounds and as underestimates. Because the CMV infection status of the donors was unknown, age-related changes in expanded clonotypes may potentially have been confounded.

V is pared back by 3 bases and J by 10 bases, with 13 bases lying between the germline termini. Taken from cysteine to phenylalanine, the CDR3 has 13 residues. Just the 39-base CDR3 DNA is kept, in frame starting at base 1. The germline V gene specifies MNHEY as CDR1 and SVGAGI as CDR2. In the case of this clonotype: Its antigen is unknown. No quality values exist for individual bases; no much larger clone is one base distant.

Donors were 35 to 40 systemically healthy Caucasian individuals from Russia aged about 6 to 100 years. Around 10 milliliters of peripheral blood were collected from each donor into EDTA-treated Vacutainer tubes. PBMCs were isolated by Ficoll-Paque density-gradient centrifugation, with at least 7 million obtained per sample. Trizol reagent was used to extract total RNA from PBMCs, with at least 6 micrograms per sample. The percentages of naive CD45RAhigh/CD27high T cells were determined by flow cytometry on a PBMC aliquot from every donor. Receptor libraries were prepared by 5' RACE. Sequenced using an Illumina HiSeq 2500. A second PCR of roughly 7 to 11 cycles was performed with a sample-barcoded 5' primer and a J-beta primer mix. A template-switch 5' adaptor carrying 12 random nucleotides introduced a unique molecular identifier onto each TCR beta cDNA molecule. Each sample yielded at least 2.5 million CDR3-containing paired-end reads. First-strand cDNA was synthesized from all RNA with the Mint cDNA synthesis kit, primed by a TRBC-specific oligonucleotide. Following uracil-DNA glycosylase treatment, all cDNA underwent a first 18-cycle PCR with the universal primers M1SS and BC2_uni_R. Per the authors' processing: For normalization, 1 million high-quality reads were randomly selected from each sample, with every read carrying a distinct molecular identifier. Reads sharing molecular identifiers were discarded rather than binned into consensus sequences. MiTCR, with a Q25 quality threshold and the strictest error-elimination algorithm, was used for CDR3 identification, clonotype clustering and error correction. A nonparametric unseen species model using Euler transformation provided a lower-bound estimate of total TCR beta diversity. In-frame beta chains were kept once TCRdb had trimmed the public reads at Q25 with fastp and called clones with MiXCR. Records with the same CDR3 protein are collapsed into one entry carrying the most frequent genes and DNA. The V and J calls and clone size come from TCRdb's table, not from the authors' own analysis. This sample comprises 1,100,000 or so distinct CDR3 sequences, over 35% of them detected only once. The top ten clonotypes cover over 15% of the sample.

The V and J genes are TRBV6-5 and TRBJ1-5; TRBD1 is a weak D gene call, 5 bases matching. The sequenced material came from blood. This TCR derives from a woman aged 55-75 years in good health. The DNA reads as follows: TGTGCCAGCAGTTATGGGGGTGGTGGTCCCCAGCATTTT. It translates to CASSYGGGGPQHF.